A selection of T cell receptor beta chains follows, all from one sample in a study of shared clonotypes between healthy human individuals. The table came from immunoSEQ multiplex PCR; TCRdb's copy has only in-frame clones and leaves some out. The sample lists roughly 500,000 clones, almost 97% occurring once. Sequenced input: naive CD4+ T cells sorted from blood. Receptors originate from a woman aged 25-40 years in good health. Each CDR3 is given without its conserved first and last residue.

V gene	J gene	CDR3 protein
TRBV7-9	TRBJ2-7	ASSLRQYEQY
TRBV4-1	TRBJ1-5	ASSQVGAGNNQPQH
TRBV19	TRBJ2-3	ASSIRRSTDTQY
TRBV5-1	TRBJ2-1	ASRVAGDHVDEQF
TRBV20-1	TRBJ1-5	SARGNQPQH
TRBV4-1	TRBJ1-5	ASSQPGHGQPQH
TRBV2	TRBJ2-4	ASMTSWQAQKNIQY
TRBV11-3	TRBJ2-2	ASSPGQGTNTGELF
TRBV2	TRBJ1-2	ASSPPRDFSGYT
TRBV7-9	-	ASSLVAGDGEQY
TRBV5-1	TRBJ2-1	ASSVGLANHNEQF
TRBV15	TRBJ1-1	ATSRDIGAPEAF
TRBV4-1	TRBJ2-1	ASSQTSGSYNEQF
TRBV7-9	TRBJ2-5	ASSPGTGGSETQY
TRBV6-6	TRBJ1-5	ASSYDGDYSNQPQH
TRBV12-5	TRBJ1-2	ARTGSGTANYGYT
TRBV2	TRBJ2-5	ASSEEGEETQY
TRBV7-8	TRBJ2-5	ASSPRGLETQY
TRBV5-1	TRBJ2-1	ASSLAHGVSEQF
TRBV28	TRBJ2-1	ASSFRREGQF
TRBV11-3	TRBJ2-2	ASSFGTGNTGELF
TRBV2	TRBJ2-6	AGGVAAGANVLT